This note documents a single TCR beta chain sequence. This record comes from a study of CD8 T cells in Susac syndrome. This CDR3 has 18 residues. Per germline, CDR1 LGHNA and CDR2 YSLEER. V was pared by 0 bases and J by 5 bases, with 21 bases between. Reverse transcription of roughly 0.45 to 1 ug RNA was performed with random hexamers. TCRdb redid the calling of the immunoSEQ multiplex PCR reads with MiXCR, one entry per CDR3 protein. The sample shows about 300,000 distinct CDR3 sequences, around 89% of them seen only once. The sequence was obtained from a human donor with multiple sclerosis. This chain uses TRBV4-3 with TRBJ2-3, with unresolved D. The sequenced sample was CD8+ T cells from PBMCs. The CDR3 DNA follows: TGCGCCAGCAGCCAAGAACTGCTTTTCGCGGAGCCCTTAGATACGCAGTATTTT. Residues: CASSQELLFAEPLDTQYF.